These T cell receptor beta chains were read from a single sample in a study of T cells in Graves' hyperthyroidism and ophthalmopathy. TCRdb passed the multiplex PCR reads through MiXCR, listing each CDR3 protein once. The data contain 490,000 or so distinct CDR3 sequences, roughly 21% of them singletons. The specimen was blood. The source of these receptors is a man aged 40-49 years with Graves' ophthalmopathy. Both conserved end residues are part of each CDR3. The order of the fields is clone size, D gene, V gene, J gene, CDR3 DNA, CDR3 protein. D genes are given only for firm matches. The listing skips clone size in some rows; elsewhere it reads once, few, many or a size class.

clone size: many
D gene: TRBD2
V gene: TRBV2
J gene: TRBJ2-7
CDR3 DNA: TGTGCCAGCTCTCCAGGCCCCGGGGGGTATCACCTGCGTTACGAGCAGTACTTC
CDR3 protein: CASSPGPGGYHLRYEQYF

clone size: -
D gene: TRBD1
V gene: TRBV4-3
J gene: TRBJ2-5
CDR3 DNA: TGCGCCAGCAGCCAAGGGACAGGGGGAGCCCAGTACTTC
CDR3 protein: CASSQGTGGAQYF

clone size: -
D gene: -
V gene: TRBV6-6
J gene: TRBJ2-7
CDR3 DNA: TGTGCCAGCAGTTCCTCGGGGAGTCAGTACTTC
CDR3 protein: CASSSSGSQYF

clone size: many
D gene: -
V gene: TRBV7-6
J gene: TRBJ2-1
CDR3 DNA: TGTGCCAGCGCCGGGGGCCACAATGAGCAGTTCTTC
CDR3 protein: CASAGGHNEQFF

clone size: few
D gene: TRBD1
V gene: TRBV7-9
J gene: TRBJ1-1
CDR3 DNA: TGTGCCAGCAGCAAATCAGGGGGCGCCGGGAACACTGAAGCTTTCTTT
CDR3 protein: CASSKSGGAGNTEAFF

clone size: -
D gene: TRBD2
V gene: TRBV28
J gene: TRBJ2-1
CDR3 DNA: TGTGCCAGCAGTCCCGGGACTAGCGTGCTGGACTATGAGCAGTTCTTC
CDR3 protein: CASSPGTSVLDYEQFF

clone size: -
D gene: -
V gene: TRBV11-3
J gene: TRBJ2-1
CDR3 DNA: TGTGCCAGCAGCTTATCTGGCATGAGACTAGATATGAGGAATGAGCAGTTCTTC
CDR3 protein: CASSLSGMRLDMRNEQFF

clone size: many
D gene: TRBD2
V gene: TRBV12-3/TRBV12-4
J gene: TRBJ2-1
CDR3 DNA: TGTGCCAGCAGAATGCCGGGGGGGGCGCACAATGAGCAGTTCTTC
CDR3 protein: CASRMPGGAHNEQFF

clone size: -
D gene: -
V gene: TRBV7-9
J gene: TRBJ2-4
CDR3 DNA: TGTGCCAGCAGCCCCGGGCCTTTAGCCAAAAACATTCAGTACTTC
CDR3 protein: CASSPGPLAKNIQYF

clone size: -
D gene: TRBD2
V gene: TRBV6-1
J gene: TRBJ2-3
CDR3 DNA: TGTGCCAGCATCAATAGGAGGGGTAGCGGGGGGGCAGATACGCAGTATTTT
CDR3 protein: CASINRRGSGGADTQYF

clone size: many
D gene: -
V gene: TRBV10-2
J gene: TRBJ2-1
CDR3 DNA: TGCGCCAGCAGTGAGTCGGAAAGAAATGAGCAGTTCTTC
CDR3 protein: CASSESERNEQFF

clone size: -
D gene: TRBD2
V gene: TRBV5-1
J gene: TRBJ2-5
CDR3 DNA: TGCGCCAGCAGCTTGGCCGTCAGGGGACTAGCGGGAGTAAGTCAAGAGACCCAGTACTTC
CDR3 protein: CASSLAVRGLAGVSQETQYF

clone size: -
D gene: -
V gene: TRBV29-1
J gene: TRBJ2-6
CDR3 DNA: TGCAGCGTTATGAGCTCTGGGGCCAACGTCCTGACTTTC
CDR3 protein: CSVMSSGANVLTF

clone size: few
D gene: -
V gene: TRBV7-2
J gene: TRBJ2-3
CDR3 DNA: TGTGCCAGCAGCTCTGGACTGATTACAGATACGCAGTATTTT
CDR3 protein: CASSSGLITDTQYF

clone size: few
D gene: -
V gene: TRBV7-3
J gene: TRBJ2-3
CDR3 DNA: TGTGCCAGCAGCTCCCGCCGGGGCATGACAGATACGCAGTATTTT
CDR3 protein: CASSSRRGMTDTQYF

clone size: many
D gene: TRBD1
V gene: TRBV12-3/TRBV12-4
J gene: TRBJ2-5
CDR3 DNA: TGTGCCAGCAGTCTTCCGGGACAGGGCCAAGAGACCCAGTACTTC
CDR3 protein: CASSLPGQGQETQYF

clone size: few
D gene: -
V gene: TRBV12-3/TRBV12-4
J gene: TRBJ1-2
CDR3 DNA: TGTGCCAGCAGTTTGATAGTCGGCTACACCTTC
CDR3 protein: CASSLIVGYTF

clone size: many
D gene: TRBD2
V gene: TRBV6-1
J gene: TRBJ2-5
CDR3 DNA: TGTGCCAGCAGTGACCCGTCTTGGGGGAGGGGGACCCAGTACTTC
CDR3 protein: CASSDPSWGRGTQYF

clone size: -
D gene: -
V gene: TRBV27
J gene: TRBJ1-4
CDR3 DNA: TGTGCCAGCAGGGGTGGTTGGAGAGGTGAAAAACTGTTTTTT
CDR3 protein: CASRGGWRGEKLFF

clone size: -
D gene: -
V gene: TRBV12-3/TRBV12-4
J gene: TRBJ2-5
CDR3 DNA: TGTGCCAGCAGTTGGACGGTCGATCAAAGAGAGACCCAGTACTTC
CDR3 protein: CASSWTVDQRETQYF

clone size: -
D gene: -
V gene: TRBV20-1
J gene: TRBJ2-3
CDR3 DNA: TGCAGTGCCGGGACACTACCGTCTAGCACAGATACGCAGTATTTT
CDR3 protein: CSAGTLPSSTDTQYF

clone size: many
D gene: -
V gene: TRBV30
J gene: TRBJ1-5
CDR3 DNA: TGTGCCTGGAGTGTACTTTTGGAGGGGCAGCCCCAGCATTTT
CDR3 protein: CAWSVLLEGQPQHF

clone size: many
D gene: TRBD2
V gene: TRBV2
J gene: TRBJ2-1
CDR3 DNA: TGTGCCAGCAAGAGAGGTAACGGGAGGGGTCGGAATGAGCAGTTCTTC
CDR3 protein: CASKRGNGRGRNEQFF

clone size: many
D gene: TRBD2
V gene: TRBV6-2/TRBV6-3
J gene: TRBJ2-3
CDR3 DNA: TGTGCCAGCATCCCCGGGACTAGCGGGAGAGGCACAGATACGCAGTATTTT
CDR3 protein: CASIPGTSGRGTDTQYF

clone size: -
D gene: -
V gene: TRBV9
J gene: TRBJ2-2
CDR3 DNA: TGTGCCAGCAGCCCCCCCGGTGACCTAACCACCGGGGAGCTGTTTTTT
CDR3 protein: CASSPPGDLTTGELFF

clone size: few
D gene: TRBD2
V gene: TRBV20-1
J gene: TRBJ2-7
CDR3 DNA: TGCAGTGCTAGAGTTCGGAGCGGGAGGGCCTACGAGCAGTACTTC
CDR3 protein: CSARVRSGRAYEQYF

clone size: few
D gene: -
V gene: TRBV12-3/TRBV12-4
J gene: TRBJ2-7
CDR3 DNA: TGTGCCAGCAGTTTGGTAGGGCACGAGCAGTACTTC
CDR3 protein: CASSLVGHEQYF

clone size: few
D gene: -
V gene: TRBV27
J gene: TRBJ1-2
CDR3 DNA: TGTGCCAGCAGCTCCCCGACAACGAACTATGGCTACACCTTC
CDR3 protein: CASSSPTTNYGYTF

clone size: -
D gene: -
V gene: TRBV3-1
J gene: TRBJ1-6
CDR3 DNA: TGTGCCAGCACACAACTTCCCAGGGGTAGTAATTCACCCCTCCACTTT
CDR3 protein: CASTQLPRGSNSPLHF

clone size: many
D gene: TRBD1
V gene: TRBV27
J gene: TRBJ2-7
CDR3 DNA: TGTGCCAGCAGTTCTTCTACAGGGGGTCGGGAGCAGTACTTC
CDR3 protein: CASSSSTGGREQYF

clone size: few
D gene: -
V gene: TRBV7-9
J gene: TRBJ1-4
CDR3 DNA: TGTGCCAGCAGCCGCCGTGGGGCTCGGGGGGAAAAACTGTTTTTT
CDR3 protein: CASSRRGARGEKLFF

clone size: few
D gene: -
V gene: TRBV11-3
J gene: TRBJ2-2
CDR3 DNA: TGTGCCAGCAGCCAGGGGGGGACATTTACAACCGGGGAGCTGTTTTTT
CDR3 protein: CASSQGGTFTTGELFF